The entry that follows covers one T cell receptor (beta chain) sequence. Its antigen remains unknown. Since a much larger clone is just one base distant, this may be a read error. This CDR3 contains 15 residues. Germline V gives CDR1 SGHTA, CDR2 FQGNSA. The data were taken from a study of blood T cells in healthy people across ages. Overall study results and limits: Measured against age, TCR beta diversity per million T cells decreased in a roughly linear manner. When set beside aged donors, long-lived donors presented more naive CD4+ cells and higher diversity.

Primed by a sample-barcoded 5' primer and a J-beta primer mix, a second PCR proceeded for roughly 7 to 11 cycles. One entry per CDR3 protein, called by TCRdb with MiXCR from the 5' RACE reads. The data show 650,000 to 1,000,000 distinct CDR3 sequences, 30% to 45% seen once. Isolation of PBMCs gave at least 6 million cells per sample. The source material was blood. This chain joins TRBV7-2 and TRBJ2-3, with TRBD2 matching over 10 bases. The receptor comes from a man aged 18 to 30 in good health. CDR3 bases: TGTGCCAGCAGCTCAGCGGGGGGGGGCACAGATACGCAGAATTTT. This gives the protein CASSSAGGGTDTQNF.